The 7 T cell receptor beta chains reported below all come from one sample, sequenced in a study of sequential checkpoint blockade in melanoma. Treatment given: randomized to nivolumab then ipilimumab (arm A) or the reverse (arm B). The method was immunoSEQ multiplex PCR; TCRdb's version includes in-frame clones alone and lacks a portion of them. The repertoire consists of 5,000 to 7,000 clones, with around 21% occurring once and the leading ten covering about 11%. The sample here was tumor tissue (inferred from file names), taken from a patient given nivolumab and ipilimumab in sequence. The receptors originated from a human donor with melanoma.

The chain employs TRBV29-1 and TRBJ2-7, with 7 bases that match TRBD2. Trimming removed 7 bases from V and 6 bases from J; junction bases left unmatched: 9. The CDR3 spans 12 residues. The germline V gene encodes CDR1 SQVTM and CDR2 ANQGSEA. CDR3 protein: CSAAGDRGEQYF. The CDR3 nucleotides read TGCAGCGCCGCGGGGGACCGGGGCGAGCAGTACTTC.

This clone was detected a few times. This rearrangement joins TRBV1 to TRBJ1-2; TRBD1 is taken as the D call from the table, unchecked against the DNA. TRBV1 is an annotated pseudogene. The CDR3 is made up of 13 amino acids. CDR3 DNA: TGCGCCAGCAGCCAAGGGGGCTACTATGGCTACACCTTC. The encoded protein is CASSQGGYYGYTF.

V usage is TRBV28 and J usage is TRBJ2-7, with D perhaps being TRBD1 or TRBD2 (5 bases each). This CDR3 has 17 amino acids. Trimming shortened V by 6 bases and J by 1 base, and 22 bases separated the two germline ends. CDR1 and CDR2 (germline): MDHEN, SYDVKM. For the CDR3, the DNA is TGTGCCAGCAGCCAAGGTCGCCGGGACCTTGGTTCCTACGAGCAGTACTTC. Its translation is CASSQGRRDLGSYEQYF. The whole variable domain, remainder taken from reference TRBV28 and TRBJ2-7, is DVKVTQSSRYLVKRTGEKVFLECVQDMDHENMFWYRQDPGLGLRLIYFSYDVKMKEKGDIPEGYSVSREKKERFSLILESASTNQTSMYLCASSQGRRDLGSYEQYFGPGTRLTVT.

This clone has a handful of counts. This chain connects TRBV28 to TRBJ2-1; 8 nucleotides align to TRBD2. Per the germline V gene, CDR1 is MDHEN and CDR2 is SYDVKM. The trim removed 6 bases at V and 8 bases at J, leaving 15 bases unmatched. The CDR3 loop spans 16 amino acids. The chain's CDR3 is CASRGGLAGGFDEQFF. In DNA, the CDR3 is TGTGCCAGCAGGGGAGGCCTCGCGGGAGGCTTCGATGAGCAGTTCTTC.

This clone is labeled as large. This CDR3 is CASSWGTGKETQYF. The DNA of the CDR3 is TGTGCCAGCAGTTGGGGGACAGGTAAAGAGACCCAGTACTTC. The rearrangement joins TRBV6-8 to TRBJ2-5; 8 bases align to TRBD1. Germline loops: CDR1 MNHGY, CDR2 SAAAGT. The V gene end was trimmed by 4 bases and the J gene end by 3 bases; junction bases not matched to a gene: 4. This CDR3 region has 14 residues.

The rearrangement uses TRBV28 and TRBJ2-7; D gene unclear. Trimming took 2 bases from V and 5 from J, leaving 10 bases between them. Germline values: CDR1 MDHEN, CDR2 SYDVKM. This CDR3 spans 13 amino acids. The CDR3 loop reads CASSLLSWNEQYF. In DNA, the CDR3 is TGTGCCAGCAGTTTACTTAGCTGGAACGAGCAGTACTTC.

The chain couples TRBV5-1 to TRBJ1-1; the match to TRBD1 covers 12 bases. CDR3 length: 16 residues. Germline V gene data show CDR1 as SGHRS and CDR2 as YFSETQ. V shed 3 bases, J shed 0 bases, and the junction held 3 bases outside the gene matches. The CDR3 nucleotides read TGCGCCAGCAGCTCAGGGACAGGGGGCATGAACACTGAAGCTTTCTTT. Its translation: CASSSGTGGMNTEAFF.